One T cell receptor (beta chain) is described in this entry. The data derive from a study of blood T cell repertoires in COVID-19. Overall study: COVID-19 samples from acute and convalescent phases originated in the United States, Italy and Spain.

As processed by the authors: From reference gene primer amplification, estimates of nucleated cell counts were derived. Sequenced by immunoSEQ multiplex PCR; TCRdb stores in-frame clones only, minus some. That table gives V, J and clone size, and the DNA gave D and trimming. The sample yields some 240,000 clones, approximately 84% seen once. Living in 24 US areas, the participants were between roughly 18 and 89 years of age. Grouping used clinical history reported by participants in a survey and questionnaire. The junction had 0 bases not matched to a gene; V was cut back by 0 bases and J by 0 bases. Germline V gene data show CDR1 as SGDLS and CDR2 as YYNGEE. The CDR3 spans 16 residues.

This chain joins TRBV9 and TRBJ1-6; 7 bases are shared with TRBD1. The sequence came from a woman aged 40 to 50 with acute COVID-19. What was sequenced was PBMCs or T cells enriched from blood (not recorded which). For the CDR3, the DNA is TGTGCCAGCAGCGTAGGGGACAGCTCCTATAATTCACCCCTCCACTTT. Residues: CASSVGDSSYNSPLHF.